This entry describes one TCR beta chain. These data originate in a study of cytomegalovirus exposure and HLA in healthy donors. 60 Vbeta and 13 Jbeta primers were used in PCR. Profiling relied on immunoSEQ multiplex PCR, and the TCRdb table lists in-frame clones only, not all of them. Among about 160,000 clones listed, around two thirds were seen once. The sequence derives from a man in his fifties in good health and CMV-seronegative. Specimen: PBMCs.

CDR3 loop: CASSLSSGGIGREQYF. CDR3 in DNA: TGTGCCAGCAGCTTATCAAGCGGGGGGATAGGGAGAGAGCAGTACTTC. The chain has TRBV7-2 and TRBJ2-7, with 9 bases aligning to TRBD2. Germline loops: CDR1 SGHTA, CDR2 FQGNSA. The CDR3 has 16 amino acids. The J segment lost 7 bases and the V segment lost 2 bases, leaving 12 bases of the junction unmatched.